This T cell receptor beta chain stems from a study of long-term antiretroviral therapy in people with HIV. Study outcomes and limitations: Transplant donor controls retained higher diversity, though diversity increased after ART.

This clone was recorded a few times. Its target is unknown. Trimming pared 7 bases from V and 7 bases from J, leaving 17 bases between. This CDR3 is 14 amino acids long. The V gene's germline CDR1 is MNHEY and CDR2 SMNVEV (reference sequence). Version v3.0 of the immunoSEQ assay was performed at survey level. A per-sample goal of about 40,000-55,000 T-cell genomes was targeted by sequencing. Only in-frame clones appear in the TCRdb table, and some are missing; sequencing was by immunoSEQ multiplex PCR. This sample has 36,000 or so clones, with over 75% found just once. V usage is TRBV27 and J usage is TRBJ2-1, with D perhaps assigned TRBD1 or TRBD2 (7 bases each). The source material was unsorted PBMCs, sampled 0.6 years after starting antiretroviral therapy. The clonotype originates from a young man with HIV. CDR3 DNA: TGTGCCAGCACCCACGGGACAGCGGGAAATGAGCAGTTCTTC. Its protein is CASTHGTAGNEQFF.